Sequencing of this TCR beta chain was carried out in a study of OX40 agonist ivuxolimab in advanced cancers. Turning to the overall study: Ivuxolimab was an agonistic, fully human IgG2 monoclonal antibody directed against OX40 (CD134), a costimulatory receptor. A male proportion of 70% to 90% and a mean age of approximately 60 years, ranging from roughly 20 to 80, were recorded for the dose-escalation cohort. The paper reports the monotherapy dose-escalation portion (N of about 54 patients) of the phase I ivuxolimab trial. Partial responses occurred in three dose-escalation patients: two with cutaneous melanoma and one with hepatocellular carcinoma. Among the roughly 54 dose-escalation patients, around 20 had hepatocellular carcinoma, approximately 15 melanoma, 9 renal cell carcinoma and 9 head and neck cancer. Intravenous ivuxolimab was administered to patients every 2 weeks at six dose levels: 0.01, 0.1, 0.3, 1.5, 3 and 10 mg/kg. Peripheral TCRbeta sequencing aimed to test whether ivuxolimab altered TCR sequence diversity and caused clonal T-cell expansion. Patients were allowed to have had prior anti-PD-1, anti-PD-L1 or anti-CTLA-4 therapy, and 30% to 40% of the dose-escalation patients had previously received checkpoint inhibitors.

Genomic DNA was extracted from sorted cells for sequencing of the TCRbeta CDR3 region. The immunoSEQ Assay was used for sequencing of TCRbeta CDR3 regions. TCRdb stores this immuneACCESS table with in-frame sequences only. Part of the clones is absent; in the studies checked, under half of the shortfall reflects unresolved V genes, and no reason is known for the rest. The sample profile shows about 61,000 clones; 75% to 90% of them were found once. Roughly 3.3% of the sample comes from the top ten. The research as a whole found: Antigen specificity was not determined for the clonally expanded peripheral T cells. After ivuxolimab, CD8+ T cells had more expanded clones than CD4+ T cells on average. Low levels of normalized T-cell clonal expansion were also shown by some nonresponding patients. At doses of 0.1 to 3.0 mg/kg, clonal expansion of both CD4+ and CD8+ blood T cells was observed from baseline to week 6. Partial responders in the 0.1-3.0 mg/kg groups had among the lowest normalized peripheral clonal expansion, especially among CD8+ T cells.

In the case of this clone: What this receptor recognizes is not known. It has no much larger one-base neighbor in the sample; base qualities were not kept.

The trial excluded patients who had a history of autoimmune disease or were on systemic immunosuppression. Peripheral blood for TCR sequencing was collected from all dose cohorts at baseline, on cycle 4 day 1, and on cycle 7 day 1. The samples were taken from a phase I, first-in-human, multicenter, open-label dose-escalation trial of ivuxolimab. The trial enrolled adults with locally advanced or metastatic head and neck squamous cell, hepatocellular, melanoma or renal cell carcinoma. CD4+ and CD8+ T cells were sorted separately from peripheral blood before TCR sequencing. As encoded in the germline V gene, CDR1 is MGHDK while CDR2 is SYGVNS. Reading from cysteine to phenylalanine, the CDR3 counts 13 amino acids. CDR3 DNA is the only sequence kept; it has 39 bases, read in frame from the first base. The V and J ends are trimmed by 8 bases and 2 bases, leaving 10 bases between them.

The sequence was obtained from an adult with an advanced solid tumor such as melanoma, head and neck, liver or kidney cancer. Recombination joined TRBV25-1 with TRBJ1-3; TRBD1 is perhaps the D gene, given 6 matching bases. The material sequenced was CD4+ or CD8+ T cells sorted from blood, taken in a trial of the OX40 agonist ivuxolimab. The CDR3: CASVQGPGNTIYF. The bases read TGTGCCAGCGTACAGGGACCTGGAAACACCATATATTTT.